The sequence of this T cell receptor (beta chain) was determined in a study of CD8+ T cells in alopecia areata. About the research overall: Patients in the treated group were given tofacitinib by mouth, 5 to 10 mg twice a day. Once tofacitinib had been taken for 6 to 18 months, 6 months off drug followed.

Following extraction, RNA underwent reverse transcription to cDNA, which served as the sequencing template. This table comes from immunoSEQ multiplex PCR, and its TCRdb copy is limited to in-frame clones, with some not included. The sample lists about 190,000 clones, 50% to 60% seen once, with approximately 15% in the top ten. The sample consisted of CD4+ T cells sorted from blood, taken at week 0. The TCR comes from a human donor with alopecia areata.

In DNA form, the CDR3 reads TGCGCCAGCAGCTTGGGATCGGCAACTGGAAACACCATATATTTT. It is translated as CASSLGSATGNTIYF. The gene calls are TRBV5-1 and TRBJ1-3, with D hard to call. Germline loops: CDR1 SGHRS, CDR2 YFSETQ. The ends were cut back, 0 bases at V and 2 bases at J, with 9 bases in the middle. The CDR3 is 15 residues long.